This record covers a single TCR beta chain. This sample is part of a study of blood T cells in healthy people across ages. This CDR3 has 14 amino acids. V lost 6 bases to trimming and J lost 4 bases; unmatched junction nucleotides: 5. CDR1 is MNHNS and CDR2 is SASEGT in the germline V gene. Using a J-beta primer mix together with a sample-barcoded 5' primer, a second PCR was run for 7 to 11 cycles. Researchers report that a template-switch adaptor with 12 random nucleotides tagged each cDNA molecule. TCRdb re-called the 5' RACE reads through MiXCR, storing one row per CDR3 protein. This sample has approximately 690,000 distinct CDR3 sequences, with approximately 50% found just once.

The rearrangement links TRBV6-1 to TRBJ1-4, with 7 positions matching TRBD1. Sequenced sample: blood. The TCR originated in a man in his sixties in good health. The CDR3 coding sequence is TGTGCCAGCAGGCTAGACAGGGATAATGAAAAACTGTTTTTT. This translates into CASRLDRDNEKLFF.